This is a list of T cell receptor beta chains from one sample in a study of identical twins. TCRdb passed the 5' RACE reads through MiXCR, listing each CDR3 protein once. Of roughly 250,000 distinct CDR3 sequences in the sample, roughly 13% were seen once. The sequenced material came from memory (CD45RO+) T cells sorted from blood. The receptors derive from a woman aged 18-29 years in good health. Each CDR3 is given without its conserved first and last residue. The order of the fields is CDR3 protein, J gene, V gene.

CDR3aa: ASSGREANTDTQY; j_gene: TRBJ2-3; v_gene: TRBV9
CDR3aa: ASSLESGKTQY; j_gene: TRBJ2-5; v_gene: TRBV5-8
CDR3aa: ASSSSKTSWGADTQY; j_gene: TRBJ2-3; v_gene: TRBV6-2/TRBV6-3
CDR3aa: SASRGSDQPQH; j_gene: TRBJ1-5; v_gene: TRBV20-1
CDR3aa: ASNTGGMDSPLH; j_gene: TRBJ1-6; v_gene: TRBV12-3/TRBV12-4
CDR3aa: ASRRQGMNTEAF; j_gene: TRBJ1-1; v_gene: TRBV12-3/TRBV12-4
CDR3aa: ASGLGGGTDTQY; j_gene: TRBJ2-3; v_gene: TRBV12-5
CDR3aa: ASSPARSGGRGTQY; j_gene: TRBJ2-3; v_gene: TRBV3-1
CDR3aa: SANAPGTSSNEQY; j_gene: TRBJ2-7; v_gene: TRBV20-1
CDR3aa: ASSRTSGATSETQY; j_gene: TRBJ2-5; v_gene: TRBV12-3/TRBV12-4
CDR3aa: ASSQDDQGDRYGYT; j_gene: TRBJ1-2; v_gene: TRBV3-1
CDR3aa: ASSTRSGGALGNEQF; j_gene: TRBJ2-1; v_gene: TRBV7-6
CDR3aa: ASSFLDGSSPLH; j_gene: TRBJ1-6; v_gene: TRBV27
CDR3aa: ASSRQGTGGGDTQY; j_gene: TRBJ2-3; v_gene: TRBV7-9